This T cell receptor beta chain was captured in a study of technical replicates of blood from a few donors. This clone was counted a single time. Some clones are missing from TCRdb's copy, which holds only in-frame ones; the method was immunoSEQ multiplex PCR. The sample contains about 85,000 clones, roughly 94% of which appear only once. V was clipped by 1 base and J by 6 bases, with 22 bases between them. Germline V gene lookup returns CDR1 MGHRA and CDR2 YSYEKL. This CDR3 is built from 17 residues. The sequenced sample was T cells isolated from PBMCs. The sequence was collected from a human donor in good health. J is TRBJ2-7 and V is TRBV4-1; weak D call: TRBD2 (5 bases). CDR3 region: CASSQGIIVRTPSEQYF. CDR3 in DNA: TGCGCCAGCAGCCAAGGTATAATAGTCAGGACTCCCTCCGAGCAGTACTTC.